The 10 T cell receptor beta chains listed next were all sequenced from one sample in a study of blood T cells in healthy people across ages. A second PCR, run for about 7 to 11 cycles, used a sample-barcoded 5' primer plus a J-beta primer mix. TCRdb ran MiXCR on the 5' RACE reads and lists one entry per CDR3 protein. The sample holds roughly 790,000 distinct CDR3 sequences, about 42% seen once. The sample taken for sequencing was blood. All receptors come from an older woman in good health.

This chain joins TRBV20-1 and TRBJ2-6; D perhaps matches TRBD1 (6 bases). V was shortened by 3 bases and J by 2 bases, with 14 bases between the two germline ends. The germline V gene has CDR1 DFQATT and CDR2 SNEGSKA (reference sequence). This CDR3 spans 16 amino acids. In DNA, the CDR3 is TGCAGTGCTAGCCCTCCGACAGGCCCTGGGGCCAACGTCCTGACTTTC. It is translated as CSASPPTGPGANVLTF.

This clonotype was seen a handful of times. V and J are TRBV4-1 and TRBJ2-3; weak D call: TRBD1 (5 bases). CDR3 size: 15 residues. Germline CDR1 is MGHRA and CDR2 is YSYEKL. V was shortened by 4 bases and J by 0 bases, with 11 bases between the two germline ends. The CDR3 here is CASSPGNPSTDTQYF. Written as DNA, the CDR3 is TGCGCCAGCAGCCCAGGGAATCCTAGCACAGATACGCAGTATTTT.

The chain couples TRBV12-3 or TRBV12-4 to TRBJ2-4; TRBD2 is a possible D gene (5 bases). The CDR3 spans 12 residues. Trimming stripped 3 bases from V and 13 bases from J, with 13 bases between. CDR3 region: CASSFLAGEQYF. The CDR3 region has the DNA TGTGCCAGCAGTTTTCTAGCTGGGGAGCAGTACTTC.

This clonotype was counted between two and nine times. The CDR3 here is CASSLGTSGVRDTQYF. As DNA, the CDR3 is TGCGCCAGCAGCTTGGGGACTAGCGGCGTTCGAGATACGCAGTATTTT. The chain uses TRBV5-1 and TRBJ2-3; 10 bases align to TRBD2. CDR1 and CDR2 from the germline V gene are SGHRS and YFSETQ. This CDR3 region has 16 residues. Losses at the gene ends were 0 bases for V and 5 bases for J; bases not matched to a gene: 6.

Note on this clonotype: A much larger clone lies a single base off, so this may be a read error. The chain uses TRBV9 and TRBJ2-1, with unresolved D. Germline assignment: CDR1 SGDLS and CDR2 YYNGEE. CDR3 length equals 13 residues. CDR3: CASGVEDYNEQFF. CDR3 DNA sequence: TGTGCCAGCGGCGTAGAAGACTACAATGAGCAGTTCTTC.

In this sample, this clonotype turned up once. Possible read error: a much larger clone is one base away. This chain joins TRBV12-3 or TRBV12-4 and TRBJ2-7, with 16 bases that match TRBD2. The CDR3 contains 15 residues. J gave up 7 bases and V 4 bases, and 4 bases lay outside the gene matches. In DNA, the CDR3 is TGTGCCAGCAGTTCGGGACTAGCGGGAGGGCTTGAGCAGTACTTC. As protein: CASSSGLAGGLEQYF.

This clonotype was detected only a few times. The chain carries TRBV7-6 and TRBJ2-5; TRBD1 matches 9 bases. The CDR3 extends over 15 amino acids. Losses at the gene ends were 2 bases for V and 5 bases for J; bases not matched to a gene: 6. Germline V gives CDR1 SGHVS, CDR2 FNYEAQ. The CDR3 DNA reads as TGTGCCAGCAGCTTAACGGGGACAGGGTGGGAGACCCAGTACTTC. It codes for CASSLTGTGWETQYF.

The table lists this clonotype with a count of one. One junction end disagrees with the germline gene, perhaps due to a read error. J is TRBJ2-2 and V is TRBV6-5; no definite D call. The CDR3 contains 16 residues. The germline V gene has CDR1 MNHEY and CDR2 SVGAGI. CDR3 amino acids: CASGYSPDLNTGELFF. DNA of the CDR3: TGTGCCAGCGGTTACTCGCCAGACCTGAACACCGGGGAGCTGTTTTTT.

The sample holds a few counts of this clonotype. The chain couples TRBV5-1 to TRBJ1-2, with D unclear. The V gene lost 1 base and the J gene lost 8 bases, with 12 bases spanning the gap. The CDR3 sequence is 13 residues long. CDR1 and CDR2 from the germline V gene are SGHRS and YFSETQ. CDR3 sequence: CASSLTAQGGYTF. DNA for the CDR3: TGCGCCAGCAGCTTGACGGCCCAAGGGGGCTACACCTTC.

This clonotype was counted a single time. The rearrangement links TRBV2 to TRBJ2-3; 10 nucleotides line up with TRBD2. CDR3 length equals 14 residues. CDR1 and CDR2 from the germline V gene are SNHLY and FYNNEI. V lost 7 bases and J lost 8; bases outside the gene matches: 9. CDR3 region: CASILTSGRATQYF. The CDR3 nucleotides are TGTGCCAGCATCTTGACGAGCGGGAGGGCTACGCAGTATTTT.